This passage covers 8 T cell receptor beta chains from one sample sequenced in a study of regulatory T cells in long-lasting Graves disease. The time point here: newly diagnosed GD, antithyroid drugs for less than 3 months. RNA extracted from PBMCs served as the sequencing template. Arm-PCR of CDR3 regions and iRepertoire HTBI primers were used to build TCR beta libraries. TCRdb redid the calling of the multiplex PCR reads with MiXCR, one entry per CDR3 protein. The sample includes 680,000 or so distinct CDR3 sequences, about 16% seen only once; the top ten take 15% to 20%. This sample also belongs to another study, concerning T cells in Graves' hyperthyroidism and ophthalmopathy.

Sequencing used peripheral blood mononuclear cells (PBMCs), obtained at new diagnosis, from a patient treated with antithyroid drugs. The receptors originated from a woman between 25 and 40 years old with Graves disease.

This clonotype was seen more than once but under ten times. This chain links TRBV6-5 with TRBJ2-2; D remains unclear. V dropped 4 bases and J dropped 0 bases, with 18 bases sitting between them. Germline V CDR1 and CDR2: MNHEY, SVGAGI. This CDR3 region has 18 residues. The CDR3 loop reads CASSSRKLSRTNTGELFF. Written as DNA, the CDR3 is TGTGCCAGCAGTTCCCGCAAGCTGTCGCGAACGAACACCGGGGAGCTGTTTTTT.

This clonotype was seen many times. V gene TRBV12-3 or TRBV12-4 combines with J gene TRBJ1-1; tentative D call: TRBD1 (5 bases). Trimming removed 3 bases from V and 2 bases from J, with 10 bases in between. This CDR3 spans 14 amino acids. The CDR3 DNA reads TGTGCCAGCAGTTTTATGACAGCCAACACTGAAGCTTTCTTT. Translated, it gives CASSFMTANTEAFF.

This clonotype was observed many times. The CDR3 region is CASSLSPSDTQYF. The CDR3, as DNA: TGTGCCAGCAGTTTATCCCCCTCGGATACGCAGTATTTT. The chain links TRBV28 to TRBJ2-3, with D unclear. The CDR3 has 13 amino acids. Per the germline V gene, CDR1 is MDHEN and CDR2 is SYDVKM. V dropped 1 base and J dropped 6 bases, with 8 bases sitting between them.

The sample holds many counts of this clonotype. V gene TRBV6-2 or TRBV6-3 combines with J gene TRBJ2-7, with TRBD2 matching 11 bases. CDR1 and CDR2 (germline): MNHEY, SVGEGT. The CDR3 runs 19 residues. Trimming removed 2 bases from V and 4 bases from J; junction bases left unmatched: 16. CDR3 coding DNA: TGTGCCAGCAGTTACCCACCCGGGACTTACACTAGCGGGAGATACGAGCAGTACTTC. Amino acid sequence: CASSYPPGTYTSGRYEQYF.

This clonotype was found many times. The rearrangement links TRBV10-2 to TRBJ1-6, with D unresolved. The CDR3 totals 13 residues. Trimming stripped 6 bases from V and 10 bases from J, with 13 bases between. Germline V lookup: CDR1 WSHSY, CDR2 SAAADI. CDR3 nucleotide sequence: TGCGCCAGCAGGACGGAGTTGGCATCACCCCTCCACTTT. Amino acids: CASRTELASPLHF.

The chain uses TRBV19 and TRBJ1-5, with TRBD1 as a possible D gene (5 bases). The germline CDR1 and CDR2 sequences are LNHDA and SQIVND (reference sequence). This CDR3 spans 14 amino acids. V was pared by 5 bases and J by 6 bases, with 14 bases between. The CDR3 spells CASSAGSGVQPQHF. The CDR3 DNA reads TGTGCCAGTAGTGCAGGGAGTGGGGTTCAGCCCCAGCATTTT.

Only a few counts were recorded for this clonotype. The chain employs TRBV20-1 and TRBJ2-7; TRBD1 is a possible D gene (6 bases). The germline V and J ends were trimmed by 4 bases and 3 bases, with 13 bases remaining between them. The germline CDR1 and CDR2 sequences are DFQATT and SNEGSKA (reference sequence). The CDR3 has 13 residues. The CDR3 is CSAKGQQDYEQYF. In DNA, the CDR3 is TGCAGTGCTAAAGGACAGCAAGACTACGAGCAGTACTTC.

This clonotype was detected a few times. The chain links TRBV5-1 to TRBJ2-5, with TRBD2 as a possible D gene (6 bases). The CDR3 runs 16 residues. The V gene's germline CDR1 is SGHRS and CDR2 YFSETQ. Trimming removed 5 bases from V and 4 bases from J, with 21 bases in between. CDR3 amino acids: CASRRTGSGGGETQYF. CDR3 DNA: TGCGCCAGCAGGAGGACTGGTAGCGGTGGAGGAGAGACCCAGTACTTC.